This entry describes one T cell receptor (beta chain). Antigen: not known. From blood CD8+ and CD4+ T cells, TCR beta sequences were generated. Negative isolation yielded CD4+ and CD8+ T cells, and FACS enriched TEMRA cells. This sample was included in a study of CD8 T cells in Susac syndrome. Whole-study findings and limits: The authors acknowledged that their TCR sequencing and HLA analysis involved a relatively small number of individuals.

Random hexamers were used to reverse transcribe an amount of about 0.5 to 1 ug RNA. Amplification of TCR beta CDR3 was carried out by immunoSEQ multiplex PCR, which covered 54 Vbeta and 13 Jbeta segments. TCRdb redid the calling of the immunoSEQ multiplex PCR reads with MiXCR, one entry per CDR3 protein. Among hundreds of thousands of distinct CDR3 sequences listed, 90% to 95% were seen once. Germline trimming cut 5 bases from V and 1 base from J; bases unmatched to any gene: 8. The CDR3 runs 15 residues. Germline CDR1 is LNHDA and CDR2 is SQIVND (reference sequence). This rearrangement joins TRBV19 to TRBJ2-7; 7 nucleotides align to TRBD2. The sequence was collected from a human donor with multiple sclerosis. Sequencing input: CD4+ T cells from PBMCs. The CDR3 DNA is TGTGCCAGTAGTTTGAACCGGGACTATTCCTACGAGCAGTACGTC. Its translation is CASSLNRDYSYEQYV.